These 4 T cell receptor beta chains were all obtained from the same sample, sequenced in a study of blood T cells in healthy people across ages. Using a J-beta primer mix together with a sample-barcoded 5' primer, a second PCR was run for roughly 6 to 12 cycles. TCRdb reprocessed the 5' RACE reads with MiXCR, giving one entry per CDR3 protein. This repertoire shows around 1,900,000 distinct CDR3 sequences, more than 35% found once; its top ten account for 23%. Sequences were obtained from blood. These receptors originate from a human donor in good health.

Turning to this clonotype: At one end the junction does not follow the germline gene, possibly because of a read error. The J gene is TRBJ2-3, the V gene TRBV3-1; 9 bases agree with TRBD1. The CDR3 has 18 residues. Germline CDR1 is LGHDT and CDR2 is YNNKEL (reference sequence). In nucleotides, the CDR3 is TGTGCCAGCGGCCAAGACCCAACCGGGACAGGGACCACAGATACGCAGTATTTT. It is translated as CASGQDPTGTGTTDTQYF.

This clonotype was recorded many times. In DNA form, the CDR3 reads TGTGCCAGCTCACCACCACTGGGACACCTAACCTACGAGCAGTACTTC. Its translation: CASSPPLGHLTYEQYF. The chain links TRBV18 to TRBJ2-7; D might be TRBD1 (6 bases). CDR1 is KGHSH, CDR2 LQKENI, per germline. The CDR3 consists of 16 residues. Trimming cost V 0 bases and J 2 bases, with 14 bases left between them.

The chain carries TRBV7-3 and TRBJ1-5; unclear D gene. Trimming removed 1 base at V and 9 bases at J, with 10 bases between. This CDR3 has 13 residues. Germline V gene lookup returns CDR1 SGHTA and CDR2 FQGTGA. CDR3: CASSLKPAAPQHF. The CDR3 region has the DNA TGTGCCAGCAGCTTAAAGCCTGCGGCGCCCCAGCATTTT.

This clonotype was seen a handful of times. DNA for the CDR3: TGTGCCAGGGCGACAGACAGGGGGCTAAATTCACCCCTCCACTTT. Translation gives CARATDRGLNSPLHF. The chain links TRBV2 to TRBJ1-6; 10 bases line up with TRBD1. The ends lost 9 bases at V and 7 bases at J; junction bases unmatched: 9. This CDR3 comprises 15 residues. CDR1 and CDR2 (germline): SNHLY, FYNNEI.